A selection of T cell receptor beta chains follows, all from one sample in a study of T-cell reconstitution after alpha-beta-depleted transplantation in children. Via MiXCR, TCRdb re-called the PCR reads, giving one row per CDR3 protein. The table records 330,000 or so distinct CDR3 sequences, 10% of them present only once. The sample here was PBMCs from the stem cell graft donor, taken from the stem cell graft. These receptors originate from a human donor who donated a stem cell graft to a child with acute lymphoblastic leukemia. The CDR3 runs from the conserved cysteine through the conserved F or W. The D gene is left open where the match is weak. Not every row has a clone size; where given, it reads once, few, many or a size class.

>TRBD1|few|TRBJ1-4|TRBV11-1|20
TGTGCCAGCAGCTTCGGGCCGCTGTGGACAGGGGAAGTATTTGATGAAAAACTGTTTTTT
CASSFGPLWTGEVFDEKLFF
>-|few|TRBJ2-3|TRBV12-3/TRBV12-4|14
TGTGCCAGCAGTATATACAGGGATGCAGATACGCAGTATTTT
CASSIYRDADTQYF
>TRBD1|few|TRBJ1-3|TRBV7-9|16
TGTGCCAGCAGCATTCCCACAGGGGACGCTGGAAACACCATATATTTT
CASSIPTGDAGNTIYF
>TRBD1|many|TRBJ2-3|TRBV7-9|11
TGTGCCAGCAGCTTGGACAGGCCCCAGTATTTT
CASSLDRPQYF
>-|few|TRBJ2-7|TRBV5-1|15
TGCGCCAGCAGCTTGGACCCAGGGGGGGCCTACGAGCAGTACTTC
CASSLDPGGAYEQYF
>-|-|TRBJ2-7|TRBV20-1|12
TGCAGTGCTAGAGATGCGCAGTACGAGCAGTACTTC
CSARDAQYEQYF
>TRBD1|few|TRBJ1-5|TRBV3-1|17
TGTGCCAGCAGCCAAGACGGACAGGGAGGTGGCAATCAGCCCCAGCATTTT
CASSQDGQGGGNQPQHF
>-|-|TRBJ2-7|TRBV6-5|12
TGTGCCAGCAGTTACTCTAGGGGCGAGCAGTACTTC
CASSYSRGEQYF
>-|few|TRBJ2-2|TRBV4-1|16
TGCGCCAGCAGCCAGGAGCCCCGGGAGCGCACCGGGGAGCTGTTTTTT
CASSQEPRERTGELFF
>-|few|TRBJ2-7|TRBV7-8|14
TGTGCCAGCAGCGAACGGCCGGTAACCTACGAGCAGTACTTC
CASSERPVTYEQYF
>TRBD1|few|TRBJ1-1|TRBV29-1|12
TGCAGCGTTGAGGACAGGGTCACTGAAGCTTTCTTT
CSVEDRVTEAFF
>-|few|TRBJ1-1|TRBV7-2|15
TGTGCCAGCAGCGAAACGGGGGTTATGAACACTGAAGCTTTCTTT
CASSETGVMNTEAFF
>-|few|TRBJ2-7|TRBV12-3/TRBV12-4|14
TGTGCCAGCAGTCGACCGGGCCACCTCTACGAGCAGTACTTC
CASSRPGHLYEQYF
>-|few|TRBJ1-5|TRBV27|13
TGTGCCAGCAGTTTACGTCGACAGCAGCCCCAGCATTTT
CASSLRRQQPQHF
>-|-|TRBJ1-2|TRBV7-9|16
TGTGCCAGCAGCCAAATAGGGGACACCTATAACTATGGCTACACCTTC
CASSQIGDTYNYGYTF